This TCR beta chain appears in the sequencing data of a study of monozygotic twins with inflammatory bowel disease. Overall study findings and caveats: Lower sharing of clonotypes with other individuals was seen in IBD patients than in healthy twins. This was most marked in patients showing signs of disease activity.

The CDR3 totals 16 residues. Germline V gene data show CDR1 as SGHTA and CDR2 as FQGNSA. With regard to this clonotype: Its specificity is unknown.

TCRdb reprocessed the 5' RACE reads, keeping one entry per CDR3 protein, no DNA. In total, the table holds roughly 330,000 distinct CDR3 sequences. The source material was blood. This chain links TRBV7-2 with TRBJ2-3; without DNA, the TCRdb call of TRBD2 cannot be checked. This TCR was sampled from a human donor with ulcerative colitis or Crohn's disease, or a healthy co-twin of an affected twin (not recorded which). The chain's CDR3 is CASSFGGSGGTDTQYF.